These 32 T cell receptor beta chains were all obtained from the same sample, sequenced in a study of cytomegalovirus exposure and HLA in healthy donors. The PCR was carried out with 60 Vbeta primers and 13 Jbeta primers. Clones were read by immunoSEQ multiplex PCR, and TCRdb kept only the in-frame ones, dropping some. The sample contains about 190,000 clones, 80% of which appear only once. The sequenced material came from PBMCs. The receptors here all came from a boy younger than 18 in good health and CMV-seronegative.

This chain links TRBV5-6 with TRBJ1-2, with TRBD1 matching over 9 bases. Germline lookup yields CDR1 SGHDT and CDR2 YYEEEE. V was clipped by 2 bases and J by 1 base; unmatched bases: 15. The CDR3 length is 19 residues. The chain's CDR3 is CASSLFGTGTVPFNYGYTF. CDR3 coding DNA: TGTGCCAGCAGCTTATTCGGGACAGGGACTGTCCCGTTTAACTATGGCTACACCTTC.

The CDR3 bases are TGTGCCAGCAGCTACTCCGGGACAGGGGAGCCCCACGAGCAGTACTTC. Residues: CASSYSGTGEPHEQYF. J is TRBJ2-7 and V is TRBV7-9, with 10 bases aligning to TRBD1. V shed 4 bases and J 5 bases; nucleotides not matched to a gene: 11. The CDR3 consists of 16 residues. Germline CDR1 is SEHNR and CDR2 is FQNEAQ (reference sequence).

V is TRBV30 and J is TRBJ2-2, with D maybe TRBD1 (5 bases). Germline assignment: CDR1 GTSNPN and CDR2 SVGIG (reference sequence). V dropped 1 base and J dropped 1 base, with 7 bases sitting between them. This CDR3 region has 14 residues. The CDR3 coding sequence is TGTGCCTGGAGTGGGGGCCTGAACACCGGGGAGCTGTTTTTT. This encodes CAWSGGLNTGELFF. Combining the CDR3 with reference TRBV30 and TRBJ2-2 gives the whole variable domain SQTIHQWPATLVQPVGSPLSLECTVEGTSNPNLYWYRQAAGRGLQLLFYSVGIGQISSEVPQNLSASRPQDRQFILSSKKLLLSDSGFYLCAWSGGLNTGELFFGEGSRLTVL.

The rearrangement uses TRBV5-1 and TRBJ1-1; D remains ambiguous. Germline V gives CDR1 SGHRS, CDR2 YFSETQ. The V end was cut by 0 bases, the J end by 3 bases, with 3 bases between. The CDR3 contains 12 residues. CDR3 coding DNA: TGCGCCAGCAGCTTGGTAGACACTGAAGCTTTCTTT. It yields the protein CASSLVDTEAFF.

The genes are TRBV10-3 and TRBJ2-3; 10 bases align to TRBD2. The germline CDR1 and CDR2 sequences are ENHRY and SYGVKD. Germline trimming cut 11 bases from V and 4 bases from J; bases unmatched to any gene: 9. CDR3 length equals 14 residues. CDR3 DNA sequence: TGTGCCTCGACAAGCGGGGGGGCCGCAGATACGCAGTATTTT. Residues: CASTSGGAADTQYF.

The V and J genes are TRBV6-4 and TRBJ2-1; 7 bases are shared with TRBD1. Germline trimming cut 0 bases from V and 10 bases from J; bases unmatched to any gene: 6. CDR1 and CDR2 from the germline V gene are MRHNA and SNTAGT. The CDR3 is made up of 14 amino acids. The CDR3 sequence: CASSDSPSGGEQFF. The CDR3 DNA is TGTGCCAGCAGTGACTCGCCCTCAGGGGGAGAGCAGTTCTTC.

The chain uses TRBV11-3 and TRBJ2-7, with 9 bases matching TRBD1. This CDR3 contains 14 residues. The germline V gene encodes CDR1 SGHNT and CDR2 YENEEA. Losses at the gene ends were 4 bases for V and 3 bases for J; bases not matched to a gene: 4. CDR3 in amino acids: CASSSLTGGYEQYF. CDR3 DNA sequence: TGTGCCAGCAGCTCCCTGACAGGGGGCTACGAGCAGTACTTC.

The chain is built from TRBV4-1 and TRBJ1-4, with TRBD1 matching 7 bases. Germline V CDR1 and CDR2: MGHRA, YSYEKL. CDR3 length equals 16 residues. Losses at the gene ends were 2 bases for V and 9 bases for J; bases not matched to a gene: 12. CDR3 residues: CASSQSSQGENQKLFF. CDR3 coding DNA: TGCGCCAGCAGCCAAAGTTCTCAGGGGGAGAATCAAAAACTGTTTTTT.

CDR3 protein: CAISESQGGPSYEQYF. The CDR3 DNA reads TGTGCCATCAGTGAGTCACAGGGCGGCCCGTCCTACGAGCAGTACTTC. The chain combines TRBV10-3 with TRBJ2-5, with a possible D match to TRBD1 (6 bases). The J call may be mistaken, given a closer DNA end match to TRBJ2-7. The CDR3 extends over 16 amino acids. The germline CDR1 and CDR2 sequences are ENHRY and SYGVKD.

CDR3 sequence (DNA): TGTGCCAGTAGTTCCCCCAGGGGCCATTCTCTCTACGAGCAGTACTTC. Its protein product is CASSSPRGHSLYEQYF. This chain links TRBV19 with TRBJ2-5, with D possibly TRBD1 on 6 matching bases. The DNA end is a closer match to TRBJ2-7, so the J assignment may be wrong. Germline loops: CDR1 LNHDA, CDR2 SQIVND (reference sequence). CDR3 length equals 16 residues.

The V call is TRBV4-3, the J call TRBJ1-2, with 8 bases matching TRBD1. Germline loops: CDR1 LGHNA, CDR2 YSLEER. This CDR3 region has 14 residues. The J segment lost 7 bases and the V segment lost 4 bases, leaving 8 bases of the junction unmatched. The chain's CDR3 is CASSRDQGARGYTF. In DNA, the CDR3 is TGCGCCAGCAGCCGTGACCAGGGGGCGCGTGGCTACACCTTC.

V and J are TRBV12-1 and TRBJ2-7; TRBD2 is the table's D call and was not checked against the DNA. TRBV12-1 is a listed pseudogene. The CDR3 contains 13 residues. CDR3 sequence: CASPPQVRGGKYF. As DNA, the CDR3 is TGTGCCAGCCCTCCCCAGGTACGGGGTGGGAAGTACTTC.

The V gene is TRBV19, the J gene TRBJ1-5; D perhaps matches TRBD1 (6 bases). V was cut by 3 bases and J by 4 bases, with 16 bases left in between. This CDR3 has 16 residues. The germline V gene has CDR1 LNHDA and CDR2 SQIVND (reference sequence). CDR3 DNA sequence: TGTGCCAGTAGTATTCGCGGGGGGCAAGTAAATCAGCCCCAGCATTTT. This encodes CASSIRGGQVNQPQHF. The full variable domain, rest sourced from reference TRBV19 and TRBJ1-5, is DGGITQSPKYLFRKEGQNVTLSCEQNLNHDAMYWYRQDPGQGLRLIYYSQIVNDFQKGDIAEGYSVSREKKESFPLTVTSAQKNPTAFYLCASSIRGGQVNQPQHFGDGTRLSIL.

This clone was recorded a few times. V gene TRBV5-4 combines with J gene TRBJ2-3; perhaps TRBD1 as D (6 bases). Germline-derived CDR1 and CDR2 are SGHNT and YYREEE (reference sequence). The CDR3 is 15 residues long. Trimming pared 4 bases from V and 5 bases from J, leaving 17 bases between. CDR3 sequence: CASSAGTKGVDTQYF. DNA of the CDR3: TGTGCCAGCAGCGCCGGGACAAAGGGGGTAGATACGCAGTATTTT.

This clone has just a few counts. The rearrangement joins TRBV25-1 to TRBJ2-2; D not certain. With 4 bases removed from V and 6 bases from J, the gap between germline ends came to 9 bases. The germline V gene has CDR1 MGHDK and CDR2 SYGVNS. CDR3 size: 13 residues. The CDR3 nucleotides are TGTGCCAGCAGTGTAGCCGAATCCGGGGAGCTGTTTTTT. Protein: CASSVAESGELFF.

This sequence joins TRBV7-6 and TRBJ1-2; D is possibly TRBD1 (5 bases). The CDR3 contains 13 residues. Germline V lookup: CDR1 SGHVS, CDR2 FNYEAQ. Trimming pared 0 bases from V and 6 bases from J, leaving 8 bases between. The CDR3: CASSLAEGDGYTF. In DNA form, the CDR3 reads TGTGCCAGCAGCTTAGCTGAAGGGGATGGCTACACCTTC.

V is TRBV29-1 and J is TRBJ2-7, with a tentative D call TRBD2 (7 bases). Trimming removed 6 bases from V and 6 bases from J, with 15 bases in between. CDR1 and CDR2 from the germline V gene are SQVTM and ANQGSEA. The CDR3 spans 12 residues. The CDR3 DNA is TGCAGCGTCTCGGGGGGCTTAGGCGAGCAGTACTTC. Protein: CSVSGGLGEQYF.

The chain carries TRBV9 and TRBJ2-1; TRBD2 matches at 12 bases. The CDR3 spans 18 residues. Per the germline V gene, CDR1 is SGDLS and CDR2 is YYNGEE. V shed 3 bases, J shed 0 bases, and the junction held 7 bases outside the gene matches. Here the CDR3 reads CASSGGTSGRSSYNEQFF. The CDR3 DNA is TGTGCCAGCAGCGGGGGGACTAGCGGGCGCAGCTCCTACAATGAGCAGTTCTTC.

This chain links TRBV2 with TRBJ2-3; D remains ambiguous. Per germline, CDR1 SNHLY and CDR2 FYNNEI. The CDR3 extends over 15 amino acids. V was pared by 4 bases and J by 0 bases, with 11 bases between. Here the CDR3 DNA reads TGTGCCAGCAGTGTATTCGGAGAGAGCACAGATACGCAGTATTTT. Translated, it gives CASSVFGESTDTQYF.

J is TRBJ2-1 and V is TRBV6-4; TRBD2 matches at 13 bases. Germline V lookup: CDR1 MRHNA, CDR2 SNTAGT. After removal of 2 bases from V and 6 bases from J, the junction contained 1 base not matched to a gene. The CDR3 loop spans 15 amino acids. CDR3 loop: CASSDTSGGANEQFF. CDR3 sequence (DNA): TGTGCCAGCAGTGACACTAGCGGGGGGGCCAATGAGCAGTTCTTC.

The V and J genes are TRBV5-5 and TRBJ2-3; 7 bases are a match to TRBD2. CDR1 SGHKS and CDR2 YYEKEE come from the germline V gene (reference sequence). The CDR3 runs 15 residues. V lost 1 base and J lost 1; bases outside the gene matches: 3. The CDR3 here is CASSLRGVGTDTQYF. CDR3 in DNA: TGTGCCAGCAGCTTGCGGGGGGTAGGCACAGATACGCAGTATTTT.

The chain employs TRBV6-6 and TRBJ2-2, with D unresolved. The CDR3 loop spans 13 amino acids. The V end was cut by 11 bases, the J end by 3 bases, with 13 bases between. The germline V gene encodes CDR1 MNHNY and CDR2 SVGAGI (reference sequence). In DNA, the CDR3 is TGTGCCGCCGAAGTCCTAGACACCGGGGAGCTGTTTTTT. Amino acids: CAAEVLDTGELFF.

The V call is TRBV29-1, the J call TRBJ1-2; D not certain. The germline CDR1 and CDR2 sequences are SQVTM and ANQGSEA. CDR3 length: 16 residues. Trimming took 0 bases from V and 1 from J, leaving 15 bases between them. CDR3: CSVEEAERTFNYGYTF. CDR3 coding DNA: TGCAGCGTTGAAGAAGCCGAGAGAACTTTTAACTATGGCTACACCTTC.

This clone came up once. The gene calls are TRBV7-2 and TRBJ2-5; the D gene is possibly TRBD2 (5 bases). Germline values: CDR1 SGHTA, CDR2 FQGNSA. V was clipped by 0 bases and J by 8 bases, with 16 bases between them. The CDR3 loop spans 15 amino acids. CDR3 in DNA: TGTGCCAGCAGCTTAGCTGGCGCCTCAGAGGGTACCCAGTACTTC. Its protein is CASSLAGASEGTQYF. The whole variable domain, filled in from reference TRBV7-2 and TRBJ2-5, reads GAGVSQSPSNKVTEKGKDVELRCDPISGHTALYWYRQSLGQGLEFLIYFQGNSAPDKSGLPSDRFSAERTGGSVSTLTIQRTQQEDSAVYLCASSLAGASEGTQYFGPGTRLLVL.

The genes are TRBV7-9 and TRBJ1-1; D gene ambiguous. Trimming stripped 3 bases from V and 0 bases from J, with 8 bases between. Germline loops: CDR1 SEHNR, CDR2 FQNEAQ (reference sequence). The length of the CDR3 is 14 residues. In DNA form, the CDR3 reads TGTGCCAGCAGCTTCTCCGCTATGAACACTGAAGCTTTCTTT. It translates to CASSFSAMNTEAFF.

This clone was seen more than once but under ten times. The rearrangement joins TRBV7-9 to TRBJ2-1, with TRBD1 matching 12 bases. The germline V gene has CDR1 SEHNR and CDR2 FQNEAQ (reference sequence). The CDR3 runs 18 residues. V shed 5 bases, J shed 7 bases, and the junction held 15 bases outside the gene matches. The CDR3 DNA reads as TGTGCCAGCAGCCCCGGGTGGGGACAGGGGGCGATTAGAAATGAGCAGTTCTTC. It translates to CASSPGWGQGAIRNEQFF.

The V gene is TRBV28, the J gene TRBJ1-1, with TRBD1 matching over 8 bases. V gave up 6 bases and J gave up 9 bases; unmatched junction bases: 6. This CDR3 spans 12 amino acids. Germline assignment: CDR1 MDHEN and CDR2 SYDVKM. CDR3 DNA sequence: TGTGCCAGCAGCACCCGGACAGGGAAAGCTTTCTTT. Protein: CASSTRTGKAFF.

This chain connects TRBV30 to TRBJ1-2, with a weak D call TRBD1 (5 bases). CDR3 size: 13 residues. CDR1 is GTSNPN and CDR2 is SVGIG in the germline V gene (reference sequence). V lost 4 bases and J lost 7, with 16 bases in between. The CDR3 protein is CAWISGGNGGYTF. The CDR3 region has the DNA TGTGCCTGGATTTCTGGGGGGAACGGTGGCTACACCTTC. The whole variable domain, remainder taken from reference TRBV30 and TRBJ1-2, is SQTIHQWPATLVQPVGSPLSLECTVEGTSNPNLYWYRQAAGRGLQLLFYSVGIGQISSEVPQNLSASRPQDRQFILSSKKLLLSDSGFYLCAWISGGNGGYTFGSGTRLTVV.

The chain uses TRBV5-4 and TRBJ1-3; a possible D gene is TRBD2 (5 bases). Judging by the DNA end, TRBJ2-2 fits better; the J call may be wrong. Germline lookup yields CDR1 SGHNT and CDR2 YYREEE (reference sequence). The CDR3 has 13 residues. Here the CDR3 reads CASTREGTGELFF. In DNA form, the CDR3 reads TGTGCCAGCACTAGAGAGGGCACCGGGGAGCTGTTTTTT.

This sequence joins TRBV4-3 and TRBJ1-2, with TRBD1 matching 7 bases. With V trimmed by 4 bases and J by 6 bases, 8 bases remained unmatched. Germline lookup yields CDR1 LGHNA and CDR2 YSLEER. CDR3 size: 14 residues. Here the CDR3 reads CASSLATGEHGYTF. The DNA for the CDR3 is TGCGCCAGCAGCCTTGCTACAGGGGAGCATGGCTACACCTTC.

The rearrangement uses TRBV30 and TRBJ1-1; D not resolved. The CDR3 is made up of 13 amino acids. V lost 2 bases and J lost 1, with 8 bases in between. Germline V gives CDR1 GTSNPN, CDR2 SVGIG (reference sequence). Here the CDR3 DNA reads TGTGCCTGGAGTCAACACACGAACACTGAAGCTTTCTTT. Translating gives CAWSQHTNTEAFF.

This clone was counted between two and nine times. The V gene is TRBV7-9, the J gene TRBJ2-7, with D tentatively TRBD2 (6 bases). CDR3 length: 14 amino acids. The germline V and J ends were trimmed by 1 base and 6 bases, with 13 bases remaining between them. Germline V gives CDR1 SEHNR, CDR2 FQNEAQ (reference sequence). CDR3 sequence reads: CASSLEGGPGEQYF. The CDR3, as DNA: TGTGCCAGCAGCTTAGAGGGAGGACCGGGCGAGCAGTACTTC.